This T cell receptor (beta chain) was recovered during a study of CD8 T cells in Susac syndrome. Study-wide findings and caveats: The study conceded that relatively few individuals underwent its TCR sequencing and HLA analysis.

On this clonotype itself: Its antigen remains unidentified.

A quantity of roughly 0.5 to 1 ug RNA underwent reverse transcription using random hexamers. Amplification of TCR beta CDR3 by immunoSEQ multiplex PCR spanned 54 Vbeta and 13 Jbeta. MiXCR, run by TCRdb on the immunoSEQ multiplex PCR reads, gives a single entry per CDR3 protein. This table holds 180,000 or so distinct CDR3 sequences, about 95% found once. J lost 4 bases, V lost 4 bases, and 10 bases had no gene match. The CDR3 totals 16 residues. The germline gives CDR1 SQVTM, CDR2 ANQGSEA. The sequenced sample consisted of CD4+ T cells from PBMCs. The rearrangement joins TRBV29-1 to TRBJ1-2; 12 positions match TRBD1. The clonotype comes from a human donor in good health. CDR3 residues: CSVAMVGQGASYGYTF. For the CDR3, the DNA is TGCAGCGTTGCAATGGTGGGACAGGGGGCTAGCTATGGCTACACCTTC. Filled out from reference TRBV29-1 and TRBJ1-2, the complete variable domain reads SAVISQKPSRDICQRGTSLTIQCQVDSQVTMMFWYRQQPGQSLTLIATANQGSEATYESGFVIDKFPISRPNLTFSTLTVSNMSPEDSSIYLCSVAMVGQGASYGYTFGSGTRLTVV.